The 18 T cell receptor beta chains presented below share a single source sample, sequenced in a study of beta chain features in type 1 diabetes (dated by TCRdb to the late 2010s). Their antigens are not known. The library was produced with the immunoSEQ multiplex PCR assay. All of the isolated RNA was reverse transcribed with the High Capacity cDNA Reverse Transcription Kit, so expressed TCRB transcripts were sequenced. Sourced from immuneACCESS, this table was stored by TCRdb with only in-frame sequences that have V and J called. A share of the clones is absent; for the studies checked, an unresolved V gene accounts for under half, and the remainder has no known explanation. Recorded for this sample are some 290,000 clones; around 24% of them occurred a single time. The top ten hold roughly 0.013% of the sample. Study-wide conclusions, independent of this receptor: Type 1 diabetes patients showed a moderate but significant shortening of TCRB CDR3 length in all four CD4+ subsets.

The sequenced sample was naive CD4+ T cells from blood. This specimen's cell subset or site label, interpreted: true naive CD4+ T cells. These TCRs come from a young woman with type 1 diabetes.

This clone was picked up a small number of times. The CDR3 DNA follows: TGTGCCTGGAGTGTACTAGCGAGCGCTAGCACAGATACGCAGTATTTT. Translating gives CAWSVLASASTDTQYF. The rearrangement links TRBV30 to TRBJ2-3; 7 bases line up with TRBD2. Trimming removed 0 bases from V and 0 bases from J; junction bases left unmatched: 6. This CDR3 spans 16 amino acids. Germline V gene lookup returns CDR1 GTSNPN and CDR2 SVGIG (reference sequence).

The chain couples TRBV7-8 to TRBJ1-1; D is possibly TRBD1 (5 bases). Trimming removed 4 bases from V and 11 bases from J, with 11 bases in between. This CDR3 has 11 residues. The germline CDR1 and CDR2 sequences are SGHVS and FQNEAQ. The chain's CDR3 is CASSSGGVAFF. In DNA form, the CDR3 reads TGTGCCAGCAGCTCGGGGGGGGTGGCTTTCTTT.

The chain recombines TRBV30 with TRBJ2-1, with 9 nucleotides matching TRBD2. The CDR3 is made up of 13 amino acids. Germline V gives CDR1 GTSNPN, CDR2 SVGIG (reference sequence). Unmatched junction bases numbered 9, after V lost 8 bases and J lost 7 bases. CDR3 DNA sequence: TGTGCCGGACTCAGCGGGAGGAGGAATGAGCAGTTCTTC. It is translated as CAGLSGRRNEQFF.

In DNA form, the CDR3 reads TGTGCCAGCAGTGGGGCCATGGGGGGTACTGAAGCTTTCTTT. Encoded protein: CASSGAMGGTEAFF. The chain has TRBV2 and TRBJ1-1; perhaps TRBD1 as D (5 bases). V lost 4 bases, J lost 5 bases, and 14 bases lay in between. Germline V lookup: CDR1 SNHLY, CDR2 FYNNEI. The CDR3 covers 14 residues.

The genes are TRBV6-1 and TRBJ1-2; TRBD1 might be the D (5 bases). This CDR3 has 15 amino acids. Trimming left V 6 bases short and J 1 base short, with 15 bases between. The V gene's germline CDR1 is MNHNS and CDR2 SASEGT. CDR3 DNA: TGTGCCAGCAGCCAGACAGTGCTAAATAACTATGGCTACACCTTC. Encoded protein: CASSQTVLNNYGYTF.

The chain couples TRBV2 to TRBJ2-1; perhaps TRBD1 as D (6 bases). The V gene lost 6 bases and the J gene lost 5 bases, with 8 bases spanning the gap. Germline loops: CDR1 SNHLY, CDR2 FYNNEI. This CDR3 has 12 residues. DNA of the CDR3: TGTGCCAGCAGGTGGACAGACAATGAGCAGTTCTTC. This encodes CASRWTDNEQFF.

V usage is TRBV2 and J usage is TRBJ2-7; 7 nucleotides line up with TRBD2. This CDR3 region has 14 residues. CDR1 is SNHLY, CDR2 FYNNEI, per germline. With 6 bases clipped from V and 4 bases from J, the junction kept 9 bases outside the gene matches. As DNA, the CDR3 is TGTGCCAGCAGAAAGGGGAGGGAAACATACGAGCAGTACTTC. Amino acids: CASRKGRETYEQYF. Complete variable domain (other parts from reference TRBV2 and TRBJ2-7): EPEVTQTPSHQVTQMGQEVILRCVPISNHLYFYWYRQILGQKVEFLVSFYNNEISEKSEIFDDQFSVERPDGSNFTLKIRSTKLEDSAMYFCASRKGRETYEQYFGPGTRLTVT.

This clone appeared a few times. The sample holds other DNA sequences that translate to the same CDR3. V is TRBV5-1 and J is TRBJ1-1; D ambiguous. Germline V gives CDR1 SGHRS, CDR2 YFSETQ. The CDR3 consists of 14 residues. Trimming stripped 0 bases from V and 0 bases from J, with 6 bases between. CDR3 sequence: CASSLDRVNTEAFF. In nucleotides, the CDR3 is TGCGCCAGCAGCTTGGACAGAGTGAACACTGAAGCTTTCTTT. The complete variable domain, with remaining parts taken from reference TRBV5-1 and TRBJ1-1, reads KAGVTQTPRYLIKTRGQQVTLSCSPISGHRSVSWYQQTPGQGLQFLFEYFSETQRNKGNFPGRFSGRQFSNSRSEMNVSTLELGDSALYLCASSLDRVNTEAFFGQGTRLTVV.

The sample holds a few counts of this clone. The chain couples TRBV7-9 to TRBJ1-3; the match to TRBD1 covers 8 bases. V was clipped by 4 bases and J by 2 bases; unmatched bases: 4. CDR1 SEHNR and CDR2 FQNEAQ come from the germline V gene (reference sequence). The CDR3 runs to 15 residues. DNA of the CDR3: TGTGCCAGCAGCTCGACAGGGGTGGCTGGAAACACCATATATTTT. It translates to CASSSTGVAGNTIYF.

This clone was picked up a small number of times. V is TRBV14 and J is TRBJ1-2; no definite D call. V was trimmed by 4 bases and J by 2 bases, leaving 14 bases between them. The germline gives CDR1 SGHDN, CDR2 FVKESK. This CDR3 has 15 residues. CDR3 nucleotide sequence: TGTGCCAGCAGCCCCACCTTGGCGGGGAACTATGGCTACACCTTC. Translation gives CASSPTLAGNYGYTF.

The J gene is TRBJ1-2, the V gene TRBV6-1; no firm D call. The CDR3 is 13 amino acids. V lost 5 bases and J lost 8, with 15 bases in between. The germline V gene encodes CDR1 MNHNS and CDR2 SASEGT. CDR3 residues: CASSKTIRTGYTF. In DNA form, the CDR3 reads TGTGCCAGCAGTAAGACAATCCGTACGGGCTACACCTTC.

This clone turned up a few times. The CDR3 DNA follows: TGTGCCAGCAGCCGGGACAGGACCGGGGAGCTGTTTTTT. Protein sequence: CASSRDRTGELFF. This chain connects TRBV5-4 to TRBJ2-2, with 8 bases matching TRBD1. The CDR3 consists of 13 residues. Germline V gives CDR1 SGHNT, CDR2 YYREEE (reference sequence). Trimming removed 4 bases from V and 5 bases from J; junction bases left unmatched: 1.

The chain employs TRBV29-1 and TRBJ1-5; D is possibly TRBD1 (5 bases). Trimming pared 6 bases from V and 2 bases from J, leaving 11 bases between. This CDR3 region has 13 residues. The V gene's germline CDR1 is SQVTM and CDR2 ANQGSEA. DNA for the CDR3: TGCAGCGTAGCAGGGAATCGCAATCAGCCCCAGCATTTT. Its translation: CSVAGNRNQPQHF.

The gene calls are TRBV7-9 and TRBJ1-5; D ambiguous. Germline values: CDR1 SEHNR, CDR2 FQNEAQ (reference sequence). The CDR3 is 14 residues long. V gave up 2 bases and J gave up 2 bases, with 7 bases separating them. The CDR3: CASSLHGGNQPQHF. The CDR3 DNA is TGTGCCAGCAGCTTACACGGGGGCAATCAGCCCCAGCATTTT.

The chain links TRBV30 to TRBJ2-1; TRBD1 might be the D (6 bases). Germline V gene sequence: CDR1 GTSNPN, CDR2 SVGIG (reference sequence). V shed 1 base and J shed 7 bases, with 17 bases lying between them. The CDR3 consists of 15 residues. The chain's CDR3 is CAWSGNRAGANEQFF. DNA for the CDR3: TGTGCCTGGAGTGGGAACAGGGCAGGGGCTAATGAGCAGTTCTTC.

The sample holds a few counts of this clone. The CDR3 loop reads CSVEISESTGANVLTF. The CDR3, as DNA: TGCAGCGTTGAAATTTCGGAGTCCACCGGGGCCAACGTCCTGACTTTC. The chain has TRBV29-1 and TRBJ2-6; no clear D. V lost 2 bases to trimming and J lost 4 bases, with 15 bases between them. The CDR3 totals 16 residues. Per the germline V gene, CDR1 is SQVTM and CDR2 is ANQGSEA.

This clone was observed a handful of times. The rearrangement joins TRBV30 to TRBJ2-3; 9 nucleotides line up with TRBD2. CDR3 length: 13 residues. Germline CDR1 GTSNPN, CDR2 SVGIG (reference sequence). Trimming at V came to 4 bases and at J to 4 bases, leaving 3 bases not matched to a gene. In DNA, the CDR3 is TGTGCCTGGAATAGCGGGAGCTCAGATACGCAGTATTTT. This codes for CAWNSGSSDTQYF.

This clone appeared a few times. In nucleotides, the CDR3 is TGTGCCTGGAGGACAACCGGGACAGGGATTGAAGCTTTCTTT. Its translation: CAWRTTGTGIEAFF. The chain employs TRBV30 and TRBJ1-1; 9 nucleotides line up with TRBD1. The CDR3 is 14 amino acids. The germline CDR1 and CDR2 sequences are GTSNPN and SVGIG (reference sequence). V was pared by 3 bases and J by 7 bases, with 9 bases of the junction left unmatched.